The 20 T cell receptor beta chains listed next were all sequenced from one sample in a study of a mutant IDH1 vaccine in newly diagnosed glioma (dated by TCRdb to the early 2020s). Receptor amplification or capture employed the immunoSEQ multiplex PCR assay. Entries here come from immuneACCESS through TCRdb and include only in-frame sequences with V and J called. Some clones fail to appear in such tables; in the studies checked, an unresolved V gene covers under half of the shortfall, and the cause of the remainder is unknown. The sample table records tens of thousands of clones; 65% to 90% of these occur just once. Over 3% of the sample comes from the top ten. No antigen has been assigned to these receptors. This specimen's time point label, interpreted: week 5, during vaccination. Each vaccine dose, consisting of 300 ug of a 20-mer mutant IDH1 peptide in Montanide, was administered subcutaneously with topical imiquimod.

This sample comprised PBMCs, obtained from a glioma patient whose treatment included an IDH1 peptide vaccine. These receptors were taken from a woman aged 18-29 years with glioma. Some clones in this sample may be carry-over from other donors' samples.

The gene calls are TRBV27 and TRBJ2-5; D not certain. From germline, CDR1 is MNHEY and CDR2 SMNVEV (reference sequence). The V end was cut by 3 bases, the J end by 0 bases, with 14 bases between. The CDR3 covers 16 residues. The chain's CDR3 is CASSFLPRANQETQYF. The CDR3 nucleotides are TGTGCCAGCAGTTTCCTTCCCCGGGCGAACCAAGAGACCCAGTACTTC.

The V gene is TRBV16, the J gene TRBJ1-4; D may be TRBD1 (6 bases). V lost 0 bases to trimming and J lost 8 bases, with 13 bases between them. The CDR3 is 15 residues long. Germline V lookup: CDR1 KGHSY, CDR2 FQNENV. Written as DNA, the CDR3 is TGTGCCAGCAGCCAATCTCCGAGGGGGGGCGAAAAACTGTTTTTT. Its protein product is CASSQSPRGGEKLFF.

This clone has just a few counts. The junction shows a germline mismatch at one end, possibly a read error. The same CDR3 can be traced to other DNA sequences in this sample. The chain joins TRBV5-6 to TRBJ1-1, with D possibly matching TRBD1 (5 bases). Germline V CDR1 and CDR2: SGHDT, YYEEEE. The length of the CDR3 is 13 residues. The CDR3 nucleotides read TGTGCCAGCAGTTTGGGGGGGAACACTGAAGCTTTCTTT. Protein: CASSLGGNTEAFF.

V is TRBV5-6 and J is TRBJ2-7; D is uncertain. The CDR3 is 12 residues long. Trimming cost V 0 bases and J 6 bases, with 7 bases left between them. Germline assignment: CDR1 SGHDT and CDR2 YYEEEE. CDR3 nucleotide sequence: TGTGCCAGCAGCTTGGGACGTCTCGAGCAGTACTTC. It codes for CASSLGRLEQYF.

V is TRBV11-2 and J is TRBJ1-2; D is possibly TRBD1 (5 bases). Germline lookup yields CDR1 SGHAT and CDR2 FQNNGV. With 5 bases removed from V and 4 bases from J, the gap between germline ends came to 14 bases. The CDR3 is made up of 14 amino acids. CDR3 sequence (DNA): TGTGCCAGCAGCCGTGGGACTCTCCTCTATGGCTACACCTTC. Its translation is CASSRGTLLYGYTF.

On this clone: The junction and the germline gene differ at one end; a read error may be behind it. V and J are TRBV10-3 and TRBJ1-1, with 10 bases fitting TRBD1. Per germline, CDR1 ENHRY and CDR2 SYGVKD. There are 12 residues in the CDR3. The CDR3 region is CATDRGNTEVFF. CDR3 coding DNA: TGTGCCACGGACAGGGGGAACACTGAAGTTTTCTTT.

On this clone itself: Sequence at one end of the junction differs from germline and may be a read error. The gene calls are TRBV7-9 and TRBJ1-2; D ambiguous. This CDR3 has 9 residues. Germline CDR1 and CDR2: SEHNR and FQNEAQ (reference sequence). CDR3 bases: TGTGCCAGCAGTCGCCCCCCCGACTTC. Translated: CASSRPPDF.

The chain carries TRBV15 and TRBJ2-5, with 7 nucleotides matching TRBD1. Germline V gives CDR1 LNHNV, CDR2 YYDKDF (reference sequence). The CDR3 sequence is 15 residues long. Trimming at V came to 4 bases and at J to 0 bases, leaving 5 bases not matched to a gene. Written as DNA, the CDR3 is TGTGCCACCAGCACCGGGACAGAGTACCAAGAGACCCAGTACTTC. Residues: CATSTGTEYQETQYF.

The rearrangement uses TRBV25-1 and TRBJ2-1; no clear D. This CDR3 is built from 11 residues. The V gene's germline CDR1 is MGHDK and CDR2 SYGVNS. The V end lost 4 bases, the J end lost 4 bases, and 2 bases lay between the germline ends. The CDR3 reads CASSGYNEQFF. The CDR3 DNA follows: TGTGCCAGCAGTGGATACAATGAGCAGTTCTTC.

CDR3 in DNA: TGCGCCAGCAGCCAAGTTAGGGGGGATACGCAGTATTTT. Translation: CASSQVRGDTQYF. J is TRBJ2-3 and V is TRBV4-1, with D tentatively TRBD1 (6 bases). Trimming left V 1 base short and J 6 bases short, with 8 bases between. This CDR3 contains 13 residues. Germline V gene sequence: CDR1 MGHRA, CDR2 YSYEKL.

The chain recombines TRBV7-9 with TRBJ2-5; 12 positions match TRBD1. V was pared by 4 bases and J by 2 bases, with 5 bases of the junction left unmatched. Germline CDR1 is SEHNR and CDR2 is FQNEAQ (reference sequence). This CDR3 comprises 16 residues. The chain's CDR3 is CASSSGTGGSQETQYF. CDR3 sequence (DNA): TGTGCCAGCAGCTCCGGGACAGGGGGCTCTCAAGAGACCCAGTACTTC.

This clone occurred once. This chain connects TRBV2 to TRBJ2-1; D may correspond to TRBD1 or TRBD2 (5 bases each). Between the trimmed V and J ends, which lost 5 bases and 6 bases, there was a span of 11 bases. The CDR3 runs to 13 residues. Germline lookup yields CDR1 SNHLY and CDR2 FYNNEI. The DNA of the CDR3 is TGTGCCAGCAGTCAATGGGGGAGCAATGAGCAGTTCTTC. This encodes CASSQWGSNEQFF.

There are a few counts of this clone. This sequence joins TRBV30 and TRBJ1-1; D not certain. The CDR3 covers 13 residues. Trimming removed 0 bases from V and 7 bases from J, with 12 bases in between. The germline V gene has CDR1 GTSNPN and CDR2 SVGIG (reference sequence). Written as DNA, the CDR3 is TGTGCCTGGAGTGTACCCCTCCTAGGTGAAGCTTTCTTT. It yields the protein CAWSVPLLGEAFF.

This clone has more than one count but fewer than ten. The rearrangement uses TRBV19 and TRBJ2-7; D call uncertain. This CDR3 is 14 amino acids long. CDR1 and CDR2 (germline): LNHDA, SQIVND (reference sequence). The V and J ends lost 1 base and 2 bases respectively, with 9 bases between them. The CDR3 bases are TGTGCCAGTAGTATAGTAAAAGGCCCCTACGAGCAGTACTTC. Its protein product is CASSIVKGPYEQYF. Full variable domain (missing parts from reference TRBV19 and TRBJ2-7): DGGITQSPKYLFRKEGQNVTLSCEQNLNHDAMYWYRQDPGQGLRLIYYSQIVNDFQKGDIAEGYSVSREKKESFPLTVTSAQKNPTAFYLCASSIVKGPYEQYFGPGTRLTVT.

V usage is TRBV5-6 and J usage is TRBJ2-7, with 9 positions matching TRBD2. V was clipped by 3 bases and J by 5 bases; unmatched bases: 12. Germline V gene data show CDR1 as SGHDT and CDR2 as YYEEEE. The CDR3 has 16 residues. CDR3 residues: CASSSQITAGGNEQYF. CDR3 DNA sequence: TGTGCCAGCAGCTCCCAAATCACGGCGGGAGGGAACGAGCAGTACTTC.

This rearrangement joins TRBV5-5 to TRBJ2-5; 10 bases fit TRBD2. The CDR3 runs to 16 residues. V gave up 4 bases and J gave up 2 bases; unmatched junction bases: 8. The germline V gene encodes CDR1 SGHKS and CDR2 YYEKEE (reference sequence). CDR3 nucleotide sequence: TGTGCCAGCAGCCCCGCGGTAGCGGGGGGTCAAGAGACCCAGTACTTC. Encoded protein: CASSPAVAGGQETQYF. The variable domain in full, with the rest retrieved from reference TRBV5-5 and TRBJ2-5, is DAGVTQSPTHLIKTRGQQVTLRCSPISGHKSVSWYQQVLGQGPQFIFQYYEKEERGRGNFPDRFSARQFPNYSSELNVNALLLGDSALYLCASSPAVAGGQETQYFGPGTRLLVL.

This clone was seen more than once but under ten times. This rearrangement joins TRBV6-4 to TRBJ2-1; 11 positions agree with TRBD2. Germline values: CDR1 MRHNA, CDR2 SNTAGT. The CDR3 consists of 15 residues. Germline trimming cut 0 bases from V and 8 bases from J; bases unmatched to any gene: 3. The CDR3 reads CASSDSSGGADEQFF. As DNA, the CDR3 is TGTGCCAGCAGTGACTCTAGCGGGGGGGCGGATGAGCAGTTCTTC.

This chain connects TRBV2 to TRBJ1-2; 7 nucleotides align to TRBD1. CDR1 is SNHLY and CDR2 is FYNNEI in the germline V gene. The CDR3 loop spans 13 amino acids. Germline trimming cut 4 bases from V and 6 bases from J; bases unmatched to any gene: 5. The CDR3: CASSAQGPDGYTF. CDR3 DNA sequence: TGTGCCAGCAGTGCACAGGGGCCGGATGGCTACACCTTC.

V is TRBV2 and J is TRBJ2-7; 8 bases agree with TRBD1. This CDR3 is built from 15 residues. With V trimmed by 6 bases and J by 8 bases, 15 bases remained unmatched. The germline CDR1 and CDR2 sequences are SNHLY and FYNNEI. The DNA for the CDR3 is TGTGCCAGCAGCGAATCCGGGACAGGCAAAGTTAAGCAGTACTTC. Translating gives CASSESGTGKVKQYF.

This chain uses TRBV27 with TRBJ2-1, with D tentatively TRBD2 (6 bases). This CDR3 has 15 amino acids. Trimming cost V 4 bases and J 6 bases, with 16 bases left between them. The V gene's germline CDR1 is MNHEY and CDR2 SMNVEV (reference sequence). The CDR3 DNA reads as TGTGCCAGCAGTTCCCTAGGAGGGGTGGGCAATGAGCAGTTCTTC. It specifies CASSSLGGVGNEQFF.